The present entry profiles one T cell receptor (beta chain) with its context. Its target is unknown. The record originates from a study of blood T cells in healthy people across ages. General observations from the study: Strong correlation was found linking TCR beta diversity to naive T cell percentage.

The V gene lost 3 bases and the J gene lost 0 bases, with 12 bases spanning the gap. Germline-derived CDR1 and CDR2 are SGHAT and FQNNGV. The CDR3 loop spans 15 amino acids. With a J-beta primer mix and a sample-barcoded 5' primer, a second PCR ran about 7 to 12 cycles. The authors tagged each cDNA molecule using a template-switch adaptor with 12 random nucleotides. TCRdb re-called the 5' RACE reads with MiXCR, one entry per CDR3 protein. The data show roughly 830,000 distinct CDR3 sequences, 62% seen once. The chain employs TRBV11-2 and TRBJ2-7; D gene unclear. The receptor comes from a man between 25 and 39 years old in good health. The specimen sequenced was blood. CDR3 in DNA: TGTGCCAGCAGCTTGGGAACCACCGGCTCCTACGAGCAGTACTTC. It translates to CASSLGTTGSYEQYF. The full variable domain, completed using reference TRBV11-2 and TRBJ2-7, is EAGVAQSPRYKIIEKRQSVAFWCNPISGHATLYWYQQILGQGPKLLIQFQNNGVVDDSQLPKDRFSAERLKGVDSTLKIQPAKLEDSAVYLCASSLGTTGSYEQYFGPGTRLTVT.